This is a list of T cell receptor beta chains from one sample in a study of CD8+ T cells in alopecia areata. Sequenced by immunoSEQ multiplex PCR; TCRdb stores in-frame clones only, minus some. This sample has 200,000 to 250,000 clones, with about 57% found just once. The sample consisted of CD4+ T cells sorted from blood, taken at week 4, from a patient treated with tofacitinib. These receptors were collected from a human donor with alopecia areata. Both conserved end residues are part of each CDR3. Fields, in order: V gene, J gene, D gene, clone size, CDR3 protein, CDR3 DNA. The D gene is left open where the match is weak. Where a row states a size, it is once, few, many or the class of an expanded clone; other rows omit it.

TRBV7-2	TRBJ2-7	TRBD1	-	CASSPAGGRYEQYF	TGTGCCAGCAGCCCCGCAGGGGGCCGTTACGAGCAGTACTTC
TRBV30	TRBJ2-3	-	-	CAWGGSIRTQYF	TGTGCCTGGGGCGGTAGCATTCGGACGCAGTATTTT
TRBV9	TRBJ2-5	TRBD1	-	CASSGDRAQETQYF	TGTGCCAGCAGCGGCGACAGGGCGCAGGAGACCCAGTACTTC
TRBV5-1	TRBJ2-3	-	few	CASSFKGSHTDTQYF	TGCGCCAGCAGCTTTAAGGGATCCCACACAGATACGCAGTATTTT
TRBV5-6	TRBJ2-2	-	-	CASSLSRTGELFF	TGTGCCAGCAGCTTGTCTCGGACCGGGGAGCTGTTTTTT
TRBV11-2	TRBJ2-3	-	-	CASSPLWVPSTDTQYF	TGTGCCAGCAGCCCCCTTTGGGTCCCATCCACAGATACGCAGTATTTT
TRBV7-9	TRBJ2-3	TRBD2	-	CASSSSGGYTDTQYF	TGTGCCAGCAGCTCTAGCGGGGGATACACAGATACGCAGTATTTT
TRBV29-1	TRBJ2-1	-	-	CSVGGRSYNEQFF	TGCAGCGTTGGAGGGCGCTCCTACAATGAGCAGTTCTTC
TRBV18	TRBJ2-3	-	few	CASSPPRASTDTQYF	TGTGCCAGCTCACCACCGAGAGCTAGCACAGATACGCAGTATTTT
TRBV7-6	TRBJ2-5	-	-	CASSLSIRGQETQYF	TGTGCCAGCAGCTTAAGTATCAGGGGTCAAGAGACCCAGTACTTC
TRBV2	TRBJ1-2	-	-	CASSEANYGYTF	TGTGCCAGCAGTGAAGCTAACTATGGCTACACCTTC
TRBV11-1	TRBJ1-1	-	-	CASSLEFPELRAFF	TGTGCCAGCAGCTTAGAATTCCCCGAGCTACGAGCTTTCTTT
TRBV2	TRBJ1-5	-	-	CASTRVGQPQHF	TGTGCCAGCACGAGGGTCGGTCAGCCCCAGCATTTT
TRBV2	TRBJ1-1	-	-	CASSEDTGETEAFF	TGTGCCAGCAGTGAAGATACCGGGGAGACTGAAGCTTTCTTT
TRBV11-1	TRBJ1-2	-	many	CASSPWAETGGYTF	TGTGCCAGCAGCCCGTGGGCCGAAACGGGTGGCTACACCTTC
TRBV30	TRBJ1-6	-	-	CAWSGGVGVKGSPLHF	TGTGCCTGGAGTGGGGGCGTCGGGGTAAAAGGATCACCCCTCCACTTT
TRBV2	TRBJ2-2	TRBD2	-	CASMLAENTGELFF	TGTGCCAGCATGCTAGCGGAGAACACCGGGGAGCTGTTTTTT
TRBV2	TRBJ1-5	-	-	CAAGGGQPQHF	TGTGCCGCTGGAGGGGGTCAGCCCCAGCATTTT